The next 21 T cell receptor beta chains were all read from a single sample in a study of spatial heterogeneity in lung cancer (dated by TCRdb to between 2017 and 2020). The full study reports these points: The tumor nonsynonymous mutation count correlated with the number of expanded alpha and beta TCRs within the tumor.

The sample's time point label, in plain terms: sample taken at primary tumor resection. No antigens are known for them. Library preparation used 5' RACE. Sequenced using a NextSeq 500. In TCRdb, the public reads were trimmed at Q25 with fastp and aligned with MiXCR, with productive beta chains retained. Each record represents a unique CDR3 protein, reported with the most common genes and DNA among its rows. Recorded for this sample are about 13,000 distinct CDR3 sequences; 6% to 7% of them occurred a single time. About 3.3% of the sample belongs to the ten largest clones. Specimen: lung tumor tissue, collected at surgery. Receptor source: a female donor with early-stage non-small cell lung cancer.

This clonotype is categorized as medium-sized. The chain employs TRBV6-6 and TRBJ1-3, with unresolved D. V dropped 5 bases and J dropped 0 bases, with 8 bases sitting between them. This CDR3 region has 14 residues. Germline loops: CDR1 MNHNY, CDR2 SVGAGI (reference sequence). The CDR3 bases are TGTGCCAGCAGTATACAGAGCTCTGGAAACACCATATATTTT. Translation: CASSIQSSGNTIYF.

The chain joins TRBV7-2 to TRBJ2-2; D call uncertain. The CDR3 extends over 14 amino acids. Between the trimmed V and J ends, which lost 3 bases and 4 bases, there was a span of 9 bases. Germline CDR1 SGHTA, CDR2 FQGNSA. As DNA, the CDR3 is TGTGCCAGCAGCTTTAGGGCCGGCACCGGGGAGCTGTTTTTT. Translation: CASSFRAGTGELFF.

This clonotype qualifies as medium-sized. The rearrangement links TRBV6-2 or TRBV6-3 to TRBJ2-7; D is ambiguous. V lost 3 bases and J lost 1, with 4 bases in between. CDR3 length: 12 amino acids. CDR1 and CDR2 from the germline V gene are MNHEY and SVGEGT. The CDR3 region is CASSYKSYEQYF. CDR3 nucleotide sequence: TGTGCCAGCAGTTATAAGTCCTACGAGCAGTACTTC.

This clonotype was recorded at least ten times. CDR3 loop: CASSTGSNTGELFF. CDR3 nucleotide sequence: TGTGCCAGCTCAACAGGTTCCAACACCGGGGAGCTGTTTTTT. The chain carries TRBV18 and TRBJ2-2, with D perhaps TRBD1 (5 bases). The CDR3 is made up of 14 amino acids. Trimming stripped 5 bases from V and 2 bases from J, with 9 bases between. Germline CDR1 and CDR2: KGHSH and LQKENI.

Many counts were recorded for this clonotype. CDR3 sequence reads: CASSYEGSYNEQFF. In nucleotides, the CDR3 is TGTGCCAGCAGCTACGAAGGATCCTACAATGAGCAGTTCTTC. V and J are TRBV5-4 and TRBJ2-1, with D hard to call. This CDR3 is built from 14 residues. V was trimmed by 3 bases and J by 1 base, leaving 8 bases between them. Germline CDR1 reads SGHNT; CDR2 reads YYREEE (reference sequence).

This clonotype is medium-sized (0.01 to 0.1%) by share. The V and J genes are TRBV29-1 and TRBJ2-3; D gene unclear. The CDR3 is 12 amino acids. V gave up 6 bases and J gave up 3 bases, with 10 bases separating them. Germline CDR1 and CDR2: SQVTM and ANQGSEA. This CDR3 reads CSVRFQTDTQYF. DNA for the CDR3: TGCAGCGTCCGATTTCAAACAGATACGCAGTATTTT.

This clonotype occurred many times. V gene TRBV7-2 combines with J gene TRBJ2-6; D is undetermined. The germline CDR1 and CDR2 sequences are SGHTA and FQGNSA. Between the trimmed V and J ends, which lost 5 bases and 1 base, there was a span of 15 bases. This CDR3 comprises 17 residues. The CDR3 DNA reads TGTGCCAGCAGCCCTACCGGTTTCGGTTCTGGGGCCAACGTCCTGACTTTC. Its protein is CASSPTGFGSGANVLTF.

This clonotype rates as medium-sized. The V and J genes are TRBV20-1 and TRBJ2-1; the D is unclear. Deletions cut 5 bases from V and 3 bases from J, with 17 bases between. The CDR3 sequence is 15 residues long. Germline values: CDR1 DFQATT, CDR2 SNEGSKA (reference sequence). CDR3 DNA sequence: TGCAGTGCTCCCCTTTATCGAATTGGCTACAATGAGCAGTTCTTC. Its translation: CSAPLYRIGYNEQFF.

This clonotype is judged medium-sized. V gene TRBV4-3 combines with J gene TRBJ1-5, with a tentative D call TRBD1 (6 bases). CDR1 is LGHNA, CDR2 YSLEER, per germline. This CDR3 has 15 residues. V shed 4 bases and J shed 4 bases, with 14 bases lying between them. The CDR3 here is CASSPLHRANQPQHF. In nucleotides, the CDR3 is TGCGCCAGCAGCCCCCTCCACAGGGCGAATCAGCCCCAGCATTTT.

In its sample, this clonotype was seen many times. The chain links TRBV7-2 to TRBJ2-1; D gene unclear. The CDR3 length is 13 residues. The V end was cut by 5 bases, the J end by 3 bases, with 8 bases between. CDR1 is SGHTA and CDR2 is FQGNSA in the germline V gene. This CDR3 is CASSKPFYNEQFF. DNA of the CDR3: TGTGCCAGCAGCAAGCCCTTCTACAATGAGCAGTTCTTC.

This clonotype was counted many times. V and J are TRBV20-1 and TRBJ2-3; D is possibly TRBD2 (5 bases). Germline V gene lookup returns CDR1 DFQATT and CDR2 SNEGSKA (reference sequence). The ends were cut back, 4 bases at V and 0 bases at J, with 11 bases in the middle. CDR3 length: 14 residues. The CDR3 DNA reads TGCAGTGCTACTAGCCGCACTAGCACAGATACGCAGTATTTT. It codes for CSATSRTSTDTQYF.

This clonotype was seen a few times. The chain couples TRBV5-6 to TRBJ1-5; no reliable D call. The germline CDR1 and CDR2 sequences are SGHDT and YYEEEE. V was cut by 2 bases and J by 5 bases, with 14 bases left in between. The CDR3 is made up of 15 amino acids. CDR3 sequence (DNA): TGTGCCAGCAGCTTTGGTAGGAACAGTTATCAGCCCCAGCATTTT. It translates to CASSFGRNSYQPQHF.

This clonotype has ten or more counts. The chain links TRBV27 to TRBJ1-6, with TRBD1 matching 7 bases. The V gene's germline CDR1 is MNHEY and CDR2 SMNVEV (reference sequence). After removal of 2 bases from V and 9 bases from J, the junction contained 4 bases not matched to a gene. The CDR3 totals 14 residues. CDR3 residues: CASSLPGGGSPLHF. CDR3 coding DNA: TGTGCCAGCAGTTTACCAGGGGGAGGTTCACCCCTCCACTTT.

This clonotype has ten or more counts. The J gene is TRBJ2-7, the V gene TRBV20-1; weak D call: TRBD2 (6 bases). Germline values: CDR1 DFQATT, CDR2 SNEGSKA (reference sequence). V was clipped by 6 bases and J by 3 bases, with 18 bases between them. CDR3 length equals 14 residues. The CDR3 is CSAAEAGDLYEQYF. DNA for the CDR3: TGCAGTGCCGCTGAAGCGGGCGACCTCTACGAGCAGTACTTC.

This clonotype is termed medium-sized. The chain couples TRBV5-6 to TRBJ1-5; D unresolved. CDR1 is SGHDT, CDR2 YYEEEE, per germline. V dropped 4 bases and J dropped 4 bases, with 6 bases sitting between them. This CDR3 comprises 12 residues. For the CDR3, the DNA is TGTGCCAGCAGCCCACCGAATCAGCCCCAGCATTTT. Translation: CASSPPNQPQHF.

In this sample, this clonotype turned up many times. The genes are TRBV2 and TRBJ2-3, with 11 positions matching TRBD2. Germline-derived CDR1 and CDR2 are SNHLY and FYNNEI. The CDR3 has 15 residues. Unmatched junction bases numbered 4, after V lost 6 bases and J lost 2 bases. The DNA for the CDR3 is TGTGCCAGCAGCCTAGCGGGAGGTCCCACAGATACGCAGTATTTT. It translates to CASSLAGGPTDTQYF.

This clonotype is medium-sized within its sample. This chain uses TRBV7-2 with TRBJ1-1; the D is unclear. The V end lost 4 bases, the J end lost 0 bases, and 6 bases lay between the germline ends. This CDR3 comprises 13 residues. The V gene's germline CDR1 is SGHTA and CDR2 FQGNSA. The CDR3 bases are TGTGCCAGCAGCTCTACAGTGAACACTGAAGCTTTCTTT. This encodes CASSSTVNTEAFF.

This clonotype was picked up many times. The chain uses TRBV2 and TRBJ1-1; D may be TRBD1 (6 bases). This CDR3 contains 16 residues. Germline CDR1 SNHLY, CDR2 FYNNEI. With 9 bases removed from V and 2 bases from J, the gap between germline ends came to 22 bases. In DNA form, the CDR3 reads TGTGCCAGTCGTTCACAGGGCGCGAGCACTAACACTGAAGCTTTCTTT. Translating gives CASRSQGASTNTEAFF.

Ten or more counts support this clonotype. The rearrangement uses TRBV6-2 or TRBV6-3 and TRBJ1-6; TRBD1 is a possible D gene (6 bases). The CDR3 spans 16 residues. Trimming shortened V by 7 bases and J by 4 bases, and 17 bases separated the two germline ends. Per the germline V gene, CDR1 is MNHEY and CDR2 is SVGEGT. CDR3 DNA sequence: TGTGCCAGCAACTCTCCGACGACAGGATATAATTCACCCCTCCACTTT. It codes for CASNSPTTGYNSPLHF.

The chain combines TRBV4-3 with TRBJ1-1, with a tentative D call TRBD1 (6 bases). Deletions cut 1 base from V and 5 bases from J, with 17 bases between. This CDR3 spans 16 amino acids. Germline loops: CDR1 LGHNA, CDR2 YSLEER. The CDR3, as DNA: TGCGCCAGCAGCCAAGGGATGGGGGGGCGGGCGACTGAAGCTTTCTTT. This translates into CASSQGMGGRATEAFF.

The table lists this clonotype with many counts. The chain couples TRBV20-1 to TRBJ2-2; D call uncertain. Germline V gene lookup returns CDR1 DFQATT and CDR2 SNEGSKA (reference sequence). Trimming removed 3 bases from V and 4 bases from J, with 6 bases in between. This CDR3 is built from 12 residues. The CDR3 loop reads CSARWPTGELFF. The DNA for the CDR3 is TGCAGTGCTAGGTGGCCCACCGGGGAGCTGTTTTTT.